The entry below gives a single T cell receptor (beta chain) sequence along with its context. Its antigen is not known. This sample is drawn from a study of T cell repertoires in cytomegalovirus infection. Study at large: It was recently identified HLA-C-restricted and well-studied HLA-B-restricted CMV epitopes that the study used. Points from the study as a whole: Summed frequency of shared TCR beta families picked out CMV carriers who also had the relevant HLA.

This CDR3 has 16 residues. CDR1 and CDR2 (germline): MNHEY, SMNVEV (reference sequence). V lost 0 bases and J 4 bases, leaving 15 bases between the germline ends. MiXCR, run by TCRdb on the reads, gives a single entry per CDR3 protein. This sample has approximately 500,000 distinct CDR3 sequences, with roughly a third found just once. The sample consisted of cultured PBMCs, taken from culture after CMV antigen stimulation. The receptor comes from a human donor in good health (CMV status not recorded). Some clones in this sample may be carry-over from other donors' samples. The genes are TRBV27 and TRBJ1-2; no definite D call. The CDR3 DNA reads TGTGCCAGCAGTTTATCCAGCGGAGCTCCATTCTATGGCTACACCTTC. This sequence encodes CASSLSSGAPFYGYTF.